These T cell receptor beta chains were read from a single sample in a study of blood T cell repertoires in COVID-19. Sequencing used immunoSEQ multiplex PCR; TCRdb keeps in-frame clones, though not all of them. The sample has around 80,000 clones; roughly 87% are singletons. The sample consisted of peripheral blood. Source of these receptors: a man older than 75 with acute or convalescent COVID-19. The CDR3 runs from the conserved cysteine through the conserved F or W. A D gene is named only where the DNA matches it firmly. Size is stated for part of the rows, as once, few or many counts, or as a class when the clone is expanded.

>TRBV19|TRBD1|once|TRBJ1-5
TGTGCCAGTATGTATGATAGGGGGCTCAATCAGCCCCAGCATTTT
CASMYDRGLNQPQHF
>TRBV15|.|.|TRBJ1-5
TGTGCCACCAGCAGCATGGAGGGGGGGAGGCTTCCCCAGCATTTT
CATSSMEGGRLPQHF
>TRBV29-1|.|.|TRBJ1-4
TGCAGCGTTGCGCTCTTACAGGGACCTAATGAAAAACTGTTTTTT
CSVALLQGPNEKLFF
>TRBV4-2|.|.|TRBJ1-1
TGTGCCAGCAGCCAAGAGCCAGGGAAATCGTGGGCGGACACTGAAGCTTTCTTT
CASSQEPGKSWADTEAFF
>TRBV9|TRBD1|.|TRBJ1-6
TGTGCCAGCAGCCCTAGACAGGGTTCACCCCTCCACTTT
CASSPRQGSPLHF
>TRBV5-6|TRBD1|.|TRBJ1-3
TGTGCCAGCAGCCTTGACAGGGCCATTTCTGGAAACACCATATATTTT
CASSLDRAISGNTIYF
>TRBV5-4|.|.|TRBJ1-6
TGTGCCAGCAGCTTAGTCGGAGGTGTTAATTCACCCCTCCACTTT
CASSLVGGVNSPLHF
>TRBV30|TRBD1|once|TRBJ1-2
TGTGCCTGGAGTTTGGGACAGGGGCGAGGCTACACCTTC
CAWSLGQGRGYTF
>TRBV5-1|.|.|TRBJ1-5
TGCGCCAGCAGCCCTAACGGGGATCAGCCCCAGCATTTT
CASSPNGDQPQHF
>TRBV5-1|.|.|TRBJ2-3
TGCGCCAGCAGCTTGGGTGCACAGGGCACAGATACGCAGTATTTT
CASSLGAQGTDTQYF
>TRBV5-1|.|.|TRBJ1-1
TGCGCCAGCAGCTTGGCCAGTGGGGGCGCGACCACTGAAGCTTTCTTT
CASSLASGGATTEAFF
>TRBV18|.|.|TRBJ1-1
TGTGCCAGCTCACCGGGTGGGTCGGGGACTGAAGCTTTCTTT
CASSPGGSGTEAFF
>TRBV29-1|.|.|TRBJ1-4
TGCAGCGTTGAAGTGGGACTGGGGGATGAAAAACTGTTTTTT
CSVEVGLGDEKLFF
>TRBV12-3/TRBV12-4|.|few|TRBJ1-4
TGTGCCAGCAGTGCTACAGAGAATGAAAAACTGTTTTTT
CASSATENEKLFF
>TRBV6-5|TRBD2|.|TRBJ2-7
TGTGCCAGCAGTCCCGGACTAGTTCTCAGCGAGCAGTACTTC
CASSPGLVLSEQYF
>TRBV10-3|.|.|TRBJ1-1
TGTGCCCGATCGCAGGGCACGAACACTGAAGCTTTCTTT
CARSQGTNTEAFF
>TRBV7-9|.|.|TRBJ1-1
TGTGCCAGCATCTCACAAGGGGTGACTGAAGCTTTCTTT
CASISQGVTEAFF
>TRBV28|.|.|TRBJ2-5
TGTGCCAGCAGTGTAAACAGGGAGACCCAGTACTTC
CASSVNRETQYF
>TRBV10-3|.|once|TRBJ1-2
TGTGCCATCGCACCCAGGACGGAGGGATATGGCTACACCTTC
CAIAPRTEGYGYTF
>TRBV6-2/TRBV6-3|.|.|TRBJ1-2
TGTGCCAGCAGTTTTGGAGATGGCTACACCTTC
CASSFGDGYTF
>TRBV12-3/TRBV12-4|.|.|TRBJ1-2
TGTGCCAGCAGTAACCAGGGGATGATAGGCTACACCTTC
CASSNQGMIGYTF
>TRBV6-2/TRBV6-3|TRBD1|.|TRBJ1-5
TGTGCCAGCAGTTACTCGTCTAGGACAGGGTTAGATCAGCCCCAGCATTTT
CASSYSSRTGLDQPQHF
>TRBV7-8|.|.|TRBJ2-2
TGTGCCAGCAGTCAGGGGCAGGGCGGGCCCGGGGAGCTGTTTTTT
CASSQGQGGPGELFF
>TRBV6-5|.|.|TRBJ1-3
TGTGCCGGACGACTTGACGGGAGCTCTGGAAACACCATATATTTT
CAGRLDGSSGNTIYF
>TRBV6-5|.|.|TRBJ2-7
TGTGCCAGCAGTTCACACCGGGACATAACCTACGAGCAGTACTTC
CASSSHRDITYEQYF
>TRBV5-1|TRBD1|.|TRBJ2-4
TGCGCCAGCAGGACGACAGGGGACAAAAACATTCAGTACTTC
CASRTTGDKNIQYF
>TRBV12-3/TRBV12-4|TRBD2|.|TRBJ2-1
TGTGCCAGCAGTTTGAGGGAGGGCAATGAGCAGTTCTTC
CASSLREGNEQFF
>TRBV5-4|.|.|TRBJ1-1
TGTGCCAGCAGCTTGGCTGGATCAGGGGTAGGGGAAGCTTTCTTT
CASSLAGSGVGEAFF
>TRBV6-1|.|.|TRBJ2-3
TGTGCCAGCAGTGAAGCGGGGGGGCCTTCAGATACGCAGTATTTT
CASSEAGGPSDTQYF
>TRBV7-9|.|.|TRBJ1-4
TGTGCCAGCAGTCACCCGGGGGGGGGCGGAGATGAAAAACTGTTTTTT
CASSHPGGGGDEKLFF
>TRBV6-6|TRBD1|.|TRBJ1-1
TGTGCCAGCAGTTACGGGACAGTCTTGAACACTGAAGCTTTCTTT
CASSYGTVLNTEAFF
>TRBV27|.|.|TRBJ1-1
TGTGCCAGCAGTCAAATTAGGGGGACGGCTGAAGCTTTCTTT
CASSQIRGTAEAFF
>TRBV6-5|.|.|TRBJ1-1
TGTGCCAGCAGCGCGGACAGTTCTATTCTAGCTTTCTTT
CASSADSSILAFF
>TRBV7-8|TRBD2|.|TRBJ2-7
TGTGCCAGCAGAAAAGCGGGGGAGGGCTACGAGCAGTACTTC
CASRKAGEGYEQYF
>TRBV5-6|TRBD1|.|TRBJ2-7
TGTGCCAGCAGCCGGACAGGGGTCCAAGGAGAGCAGTACTTC
CASSRTGVQGEQYF
>TRBV5-1|TRBD1|.|TRBJ1-2
TGCGCCAGCAGCTCTGGACAGGGAAATGGCTATGGCTACACCTTC
CASSSGQGNGYGYTF
>TRBV5-1|.|.|TRBJ1-3
TGCGCCAGCAGCTCGGGACTGGGACTCGGAAACACCATATATTTT
CASSSGLGLGNTIYF
>TRBV12-3/TRBV12-4|.|.|TRBJ1-6
TGTGCCAGCAGTTTAGGTCGGGATTCACCCCTCCACTTT
CASSLGRDSPLHF
>TRBV2|TRBD1|.|TRBJ1-2
TGTGCCAGCAGAGGACTTACAGGGGTAGAAGGCTACACCTTC
CASRGLTGVEGYTF
>TRBV6-2/TRBV6-3|TRBD2|few|TRBJ2-1
TGTGCCAGCAGCAATAGCGGGGGGGCCAGCAATGAGCAGTTCTTC
CASSNSGGASNEQFF
>TRBV18|.|.|TRBJ1-2
TGTGCCAGCTCCGCGAGGAACTATGGCTACACCTTC
CASSARNYGYTF
>TRBV7-9|TRBD1|once|TRBJ2-3
TGTGCCAGCAGCCCTACCAGGGGGTACACAGATACGCAGTATTTT
CASSPTRGYTDTQYF
>TRBV4-2|.|.|TRBJ1-3
TGTGCCAGCAGCCTAGACGACAGGACAAACACCATATATTTT
CASSLDDRTNTIYF
>TRBV19|TRBD2|.|TRBJ2-1
TGTGCCAGTAGTAAAACGGGGGGGCTAGATGAGCAGTTCTTC
CASSKTGGLDEQFF
>TRBV6-6|.|.|TRBJ1-5
TGTGCCAGCAGCCGACAGTCAGGGGGCAATCAGCCCCAGCATTTT
CASSRQSGGNQPQHF
>TRBV7-2|.|many|TRBJ2-7
TGTGCCAGCAGCTTAGCTTTCGGGGGCTCCTACGAGCAGTACTTC
CASSLAFGGSYEQYF
>TRBV9|.|.|TRBJ2-3
TGTGCCAGCAGCGTAGGCCAGGGTAGCGGAGATACGCAGTATTTT
CASSVGQGSGDTQYF
>TRBV6-2/TRBV6-3|.|.|TRBJ1-4
TGTGCCAGCAGCCCCGGGACACCTAATGAAAAACTGTTTTTT
CASSPGTPNEKLFF
>TRBV3-1/TRBV3-2|TRBD1|.|TRBJ1-3
TGTGCCAGCAGCAAACAGGGGGCGAACTCTGGAAACACCATATATTTT
CASSKQGANSGNTIYF